Detailed here is one T cell receptor (beta chain). This record comes from a study of shared clonotypes between healthy human individuals. Measured with immunoSEQ multiplex PCR; TCRdb has only the in-frame clones, and not every one. Here the sample spans 850,000 to 1,200,000 clones, around four fifths being singletons. The germline gives CDR1 SGDLS, CDR2 YYNGEE. CDR3 size: 16 residues. The trim removed 3 bases at V and 3 bases at J, leaving 9 bases unmatched. The chain carries TRBV9 and TRBJ2-5, with 9 bases identical to TRBD1. Sequencing was performed on memory CD4+ T cells sorted from blood. Regarding subset: CD45RA-negative fraction. The sequence was collected from a man younger than 35 in good health. DNA of the CDR3: TGTGCCAGCAGCGCCGAGACAGGGGGAATCGAAGAGACCCAGTACTTC. It encodes CASSAETGGIEETQYF.